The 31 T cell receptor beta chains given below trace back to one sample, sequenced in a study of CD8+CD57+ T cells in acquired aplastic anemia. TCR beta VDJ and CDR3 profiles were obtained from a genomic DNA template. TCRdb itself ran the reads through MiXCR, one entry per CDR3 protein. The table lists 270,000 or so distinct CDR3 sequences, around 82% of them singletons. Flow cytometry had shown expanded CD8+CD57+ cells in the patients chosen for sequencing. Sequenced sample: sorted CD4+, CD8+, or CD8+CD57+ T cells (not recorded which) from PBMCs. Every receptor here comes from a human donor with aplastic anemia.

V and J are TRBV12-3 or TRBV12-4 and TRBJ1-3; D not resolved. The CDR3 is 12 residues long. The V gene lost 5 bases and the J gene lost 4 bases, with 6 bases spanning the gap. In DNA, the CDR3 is TGTGCCAGCAGTCTCGGGGGAAACACCATATATTTT. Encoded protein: CASSLGGNTIYF.

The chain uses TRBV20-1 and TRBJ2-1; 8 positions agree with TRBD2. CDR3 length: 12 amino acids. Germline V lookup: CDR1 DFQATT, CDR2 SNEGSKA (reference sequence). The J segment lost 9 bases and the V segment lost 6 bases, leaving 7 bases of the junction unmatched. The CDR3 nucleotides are TGCAGTGCGTCGGGACTAGTATTTGAGCAGTTCTTC. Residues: CSASGLVFEQFF.

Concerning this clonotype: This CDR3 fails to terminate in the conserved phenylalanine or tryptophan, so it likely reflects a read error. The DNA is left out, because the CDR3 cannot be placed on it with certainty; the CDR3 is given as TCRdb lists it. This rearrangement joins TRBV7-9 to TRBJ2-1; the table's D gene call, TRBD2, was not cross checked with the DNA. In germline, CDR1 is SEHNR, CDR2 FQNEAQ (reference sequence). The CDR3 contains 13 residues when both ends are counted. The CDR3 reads CASSPVPGEQFFV.

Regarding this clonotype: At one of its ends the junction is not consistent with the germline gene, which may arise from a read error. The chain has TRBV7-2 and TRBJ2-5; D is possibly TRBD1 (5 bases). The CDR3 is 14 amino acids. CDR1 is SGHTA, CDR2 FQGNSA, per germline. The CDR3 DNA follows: TGTGCCACCAGCTGGGGCAGCTTGCAAGCGACCCAGTACTTC. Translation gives CATSWGSLQATQYF.

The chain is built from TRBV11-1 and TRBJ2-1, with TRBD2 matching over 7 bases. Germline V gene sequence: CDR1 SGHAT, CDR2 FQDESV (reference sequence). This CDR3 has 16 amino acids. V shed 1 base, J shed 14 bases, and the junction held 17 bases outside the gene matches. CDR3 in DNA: TGTGCCAGCAGCTTAGAGGTTGCAGCTGCCCCCGGGGGGAAGTTCTTC. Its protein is CASSLEVAAAPGGKFF.

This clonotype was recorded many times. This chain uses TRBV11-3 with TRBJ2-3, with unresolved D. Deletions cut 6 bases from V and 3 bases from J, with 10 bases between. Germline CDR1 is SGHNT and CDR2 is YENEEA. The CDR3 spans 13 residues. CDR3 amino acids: CASRVDLTDTQYF. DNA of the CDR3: TGTGCCAGCAGGGTAGATCTGACAGATACGCAGTATTTT.

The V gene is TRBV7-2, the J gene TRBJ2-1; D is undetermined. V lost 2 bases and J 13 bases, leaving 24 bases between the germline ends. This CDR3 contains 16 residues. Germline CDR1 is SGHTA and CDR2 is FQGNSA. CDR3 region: CASSLPRGPGTQYQFF. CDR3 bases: TGTGCCAGCAGCTTACCGAGAGGTCCCGGTACGCAGTATCAGTTCTTC.

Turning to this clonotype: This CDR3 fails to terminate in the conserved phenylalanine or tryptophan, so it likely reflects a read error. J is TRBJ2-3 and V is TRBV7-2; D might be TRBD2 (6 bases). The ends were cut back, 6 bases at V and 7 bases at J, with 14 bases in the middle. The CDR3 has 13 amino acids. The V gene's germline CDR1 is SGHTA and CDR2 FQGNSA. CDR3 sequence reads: CASRYAGTHTQYY. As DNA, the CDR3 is TGTGCCAGCAGGTACGCGGGAACACATACGCAGTATTAT.

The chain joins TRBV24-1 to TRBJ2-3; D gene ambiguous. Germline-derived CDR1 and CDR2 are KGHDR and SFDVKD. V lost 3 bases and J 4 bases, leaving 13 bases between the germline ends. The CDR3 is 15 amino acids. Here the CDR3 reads CATSDPLGRPDTQYF. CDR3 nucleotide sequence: TGTGCCACCAGTGATCCTTTGGGCCGGCCAGATACGCAGTATTTT.

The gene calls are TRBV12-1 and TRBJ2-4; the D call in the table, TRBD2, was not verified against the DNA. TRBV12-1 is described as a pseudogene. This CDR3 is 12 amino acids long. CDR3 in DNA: TGTGCCAGGCTTGGCGAGCGGAACGTTCAGTACTTC. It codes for CARLGERNVQYF.

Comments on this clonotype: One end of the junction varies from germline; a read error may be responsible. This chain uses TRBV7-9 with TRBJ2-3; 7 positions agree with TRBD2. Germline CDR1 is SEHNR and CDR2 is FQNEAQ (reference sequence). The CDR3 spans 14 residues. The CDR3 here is CASSLAGAALEQFF. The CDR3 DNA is TGTGCCAGCAGCTTGGCGGGAGCGGCGCTTGAGCAGTTTTTT. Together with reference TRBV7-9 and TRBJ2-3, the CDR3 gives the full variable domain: DTGVSQNPRHKITKRGQNVTFRCDPISEHNRLYWYRQTLGQGPEFLTYFQNEAQLEKSRLLSDRFSAERPKGSFSTLEIQRTEQGDSAMYLCASSLAGAALEQFFGPGTRLTVL.

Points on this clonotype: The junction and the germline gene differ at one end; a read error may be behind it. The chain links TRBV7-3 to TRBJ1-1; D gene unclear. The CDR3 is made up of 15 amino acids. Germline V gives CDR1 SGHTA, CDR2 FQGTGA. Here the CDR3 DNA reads TGTGCCAGCTCATTACATCTGACCGCGAACACTGAAGCATTCTTT. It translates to CASSLHLTANTEAFF.

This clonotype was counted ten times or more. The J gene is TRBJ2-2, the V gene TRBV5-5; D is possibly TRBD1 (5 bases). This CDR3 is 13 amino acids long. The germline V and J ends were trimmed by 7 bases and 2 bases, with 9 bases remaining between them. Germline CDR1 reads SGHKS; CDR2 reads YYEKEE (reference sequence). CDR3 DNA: TGTGCCAGCCGACAGCTTAACACCGGGGAGCTGTTTTTT. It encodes CASRQLNTGELFF.

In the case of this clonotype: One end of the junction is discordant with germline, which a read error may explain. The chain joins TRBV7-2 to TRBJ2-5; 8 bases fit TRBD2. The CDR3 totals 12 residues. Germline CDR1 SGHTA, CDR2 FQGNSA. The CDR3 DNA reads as TGTGCCGGCAAGGGAGCGGGGGAGCCCGATTCGTTC. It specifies CAGKGAGEPDSF.

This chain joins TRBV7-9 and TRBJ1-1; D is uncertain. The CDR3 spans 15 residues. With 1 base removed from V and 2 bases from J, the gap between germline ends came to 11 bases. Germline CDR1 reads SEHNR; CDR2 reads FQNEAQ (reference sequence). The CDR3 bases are TGTGCCAGCAGCTTAGACCATGGAGGCAACACTGAAGCTTTCTTT. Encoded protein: CASSLDHGGNTEAFF.

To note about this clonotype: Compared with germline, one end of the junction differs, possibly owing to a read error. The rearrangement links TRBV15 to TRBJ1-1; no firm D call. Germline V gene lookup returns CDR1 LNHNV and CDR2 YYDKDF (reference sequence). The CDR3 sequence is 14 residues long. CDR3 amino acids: CATSNCSVNDTHFF. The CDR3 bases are TGCGCCACCAGCAATTGCAGCGTGAACGATACCCATTTCTTT. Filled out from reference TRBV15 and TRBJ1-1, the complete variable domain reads DAMVIQNPRYQVTQFGKPVTLSCSQTLNHNVMYWYQQKSSQAPKLLFHYYDKDFNNEADTPDNFQSRRPNTSFCFLDIRSPGLGDTAMYLCATSNCSVNDTHFFGQGTRLTVV.

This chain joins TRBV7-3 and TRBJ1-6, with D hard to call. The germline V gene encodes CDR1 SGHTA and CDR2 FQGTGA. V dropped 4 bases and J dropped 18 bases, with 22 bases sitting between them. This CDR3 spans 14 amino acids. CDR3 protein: CASSSRSWTYHGHF. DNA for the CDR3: TGTGCCAGCAGCTCGAGGTCATGGACTTACCATGGCCACTTT.

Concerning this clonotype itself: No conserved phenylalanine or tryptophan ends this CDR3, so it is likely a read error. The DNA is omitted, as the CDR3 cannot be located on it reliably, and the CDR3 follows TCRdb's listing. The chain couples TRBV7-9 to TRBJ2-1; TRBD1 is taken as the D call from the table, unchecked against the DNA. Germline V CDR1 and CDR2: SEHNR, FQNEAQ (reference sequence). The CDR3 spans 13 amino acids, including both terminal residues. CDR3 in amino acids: CASSLGGTQYFGP.

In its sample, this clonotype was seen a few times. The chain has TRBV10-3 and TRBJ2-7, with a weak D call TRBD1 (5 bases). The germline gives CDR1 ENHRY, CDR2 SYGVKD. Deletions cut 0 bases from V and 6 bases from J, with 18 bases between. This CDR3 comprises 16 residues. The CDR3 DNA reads TGTGCCATCAGTGAGTCGGCACAGGCGAACCTGGCCGAGCAGTACGTC. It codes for CAISESAQANLAEQYV.

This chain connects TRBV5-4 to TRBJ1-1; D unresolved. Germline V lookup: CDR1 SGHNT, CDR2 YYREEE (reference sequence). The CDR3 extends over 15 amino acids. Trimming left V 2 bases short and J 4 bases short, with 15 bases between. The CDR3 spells CASSFTRAMSTEAFF. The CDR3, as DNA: TGTGCCAGCAGCTTTACTCGCGCAATGAGCACTGAAGCTTTCTTT.

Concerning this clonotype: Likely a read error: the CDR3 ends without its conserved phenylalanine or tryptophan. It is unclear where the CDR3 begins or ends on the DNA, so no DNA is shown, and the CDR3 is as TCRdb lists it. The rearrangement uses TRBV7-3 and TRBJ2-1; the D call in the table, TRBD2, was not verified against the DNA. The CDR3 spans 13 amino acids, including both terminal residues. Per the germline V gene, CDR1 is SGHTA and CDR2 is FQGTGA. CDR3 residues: CASRQGLGRSKTY.

CDR3 DNA: TGTGCCAGCAGCTCGAAAGGAGACGCGACAGCCGTTTCCACCTTC. This gives the protein CASSSKGDATAVSTF. V is TRBV7-8 and J is TRBJ1-2, with D tentatively TRBD1 (5 bases). V shed 4 bases and J shed 13 bases, with 25 bases lying between them. This CDR3 has 15 amino acids. Germline V gene lookup returns CDR1 SGHVS and CDR2 FQNEAQ. Complete variable domain (other parts from reference TRBV7-8 and TRBJ1-2): GAGVSQSPRYKVAKRGQDVALRCDPISGHVSLFWYQQALGQGPEFLTYFQNEAQLDKSGLPSDRFFAERPEGSVSTLKIQRTQQEDSAVYLCASSSKGDATAVSTFGSGTRLTVV.

The CDR3, as DNA: TGCAGTGCTAGAGGGTACTACGAGCAGTACACTGAAGCTTTCTTT. It specifies CSARGYYEQYTEAFF. The chain combines TRBV20-1 with TRBJ1-1; D is undetermined. The CDR3 runs 15 residues. Germline CDR1 DFQATT, CDR2 SNEGSKA (reference sequence). Trimming took off 1 base at V and 3 bases at J, with 15 bases between the two ends.

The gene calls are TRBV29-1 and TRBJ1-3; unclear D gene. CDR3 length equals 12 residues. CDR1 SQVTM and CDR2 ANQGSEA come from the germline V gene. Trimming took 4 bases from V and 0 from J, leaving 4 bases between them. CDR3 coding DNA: TGCAGCGTTGTAGACTCTGGAAACACCATATATTTT. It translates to CSVVDSGNTIYF.

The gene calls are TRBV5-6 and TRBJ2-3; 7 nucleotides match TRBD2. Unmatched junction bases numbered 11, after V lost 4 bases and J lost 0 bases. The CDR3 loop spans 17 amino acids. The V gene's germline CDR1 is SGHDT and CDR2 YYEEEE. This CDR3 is CASSQGLGGSSTDTQYF. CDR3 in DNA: TGTGCCAGCAGCCAAGGCCTTGGCGGGAGCAGCACAGATACGCAGTATTTT.

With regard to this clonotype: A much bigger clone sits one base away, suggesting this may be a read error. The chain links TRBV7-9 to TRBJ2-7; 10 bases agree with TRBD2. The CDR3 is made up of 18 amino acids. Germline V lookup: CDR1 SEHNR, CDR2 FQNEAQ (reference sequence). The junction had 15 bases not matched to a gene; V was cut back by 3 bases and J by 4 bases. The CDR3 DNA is TGTGCCAGCAGCTTTCAAAGAAGCGGGGGGGGCGTTGAGTACGAGCAGTACGTC. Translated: CASSFQRSGGGVEYEQYV.

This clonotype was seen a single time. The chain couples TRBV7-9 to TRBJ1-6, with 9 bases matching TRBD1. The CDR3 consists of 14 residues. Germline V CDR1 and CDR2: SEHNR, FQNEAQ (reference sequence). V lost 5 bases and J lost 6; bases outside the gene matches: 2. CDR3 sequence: CASSTTGGNSPLHF. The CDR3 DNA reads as TGTGCCAGCAGCACGACAGGGGGTAATTCACCCCTCCACTTT. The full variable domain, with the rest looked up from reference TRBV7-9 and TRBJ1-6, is DTGVSQNPRHKITKRGQNVTFRCDPISEHNRLYWYRQTLGQGPEFLTYFQNEAQLEKSRLLSDRFSAERPKGSFSTLEIQRTEQGDSAMYLCASSTTGGNSPLHFGNGTRLTVT.

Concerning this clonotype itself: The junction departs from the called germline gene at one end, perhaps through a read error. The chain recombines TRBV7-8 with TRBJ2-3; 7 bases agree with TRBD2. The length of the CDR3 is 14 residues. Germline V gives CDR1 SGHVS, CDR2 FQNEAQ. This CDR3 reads CASSSTHGGRKGCF. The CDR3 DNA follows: TGTGCCAGCAGCTCAACCCACGGCGGGAGAAAGGGATGTTTT.

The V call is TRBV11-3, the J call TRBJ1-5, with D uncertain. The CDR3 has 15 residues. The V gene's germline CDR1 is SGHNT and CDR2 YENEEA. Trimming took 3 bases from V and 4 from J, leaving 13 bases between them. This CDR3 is CASSFQRSGNQPQHF. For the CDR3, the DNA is TGTGCCAGCAGCTTTCAAAGAAGCGGAAATCAGCCCCAGCATTTT.

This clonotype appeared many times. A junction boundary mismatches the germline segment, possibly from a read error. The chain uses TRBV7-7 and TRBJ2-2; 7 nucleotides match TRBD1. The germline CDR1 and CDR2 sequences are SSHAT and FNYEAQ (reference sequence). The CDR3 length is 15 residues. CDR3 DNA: TGTGCTAGCACCCTCAGGGCAGGGGGAACCGGGGAGCTGTTTTTT. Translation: CASTLRAGGTGELFF.

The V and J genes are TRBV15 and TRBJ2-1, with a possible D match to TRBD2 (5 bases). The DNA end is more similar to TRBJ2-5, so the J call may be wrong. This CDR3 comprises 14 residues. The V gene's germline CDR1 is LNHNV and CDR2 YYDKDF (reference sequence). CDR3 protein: CATSRDSSLHAQYF. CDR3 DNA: TGTGCCACCAGCAGGGACTCCAGCCTCCATGCCCAGTACTTC.